Below, 7 T cell receptor beta chains from the same sample are listed, as sequenced in a study of blood T cell repertoires in COVID-19 (dated by TCRdb to about 2020). The library was prepared using the immunoSEQ multiplex PCR assay. This is the immuneACCESS table as TCRdb keeps it, with only in-frame sequences that have V and J called. A part of the clones is gone; compared with another copy, unresolved V genes explain less than half, and the rest is unexplained. For this sample there are some 280,000 clones; 86% appear just once. The ten largest clonotypes hold about 3% of the sample. Sequenced input: peripheral blood. All receptors come from a woman aged 30 to 39 with active or convalescent COVID-19.

The J gene is TRBJ2-3, the V gene TRBV24-1; the match to TRBD2 covers 11 bases. After removal of 5 bases from V and 4 bases from J, the junction contained 4 bases not matched to a gene. Germline values: CDR1 KGHDR, CDR2 SFDVKD. The CDR3 is made up of 15 amino acids. CDR3 in amino acids: CATSGPGLAADTQYF. The DNA for the CDR3 is TGTGCCACCAGTGGACCGGGACTAGCGGCAGATACGCAGTATTTT.

This sequence joins TRBV15 and TRBJ1-2; TRBD1 might be the D (6 bases). The CDR3 contains 14 residues. Germline lookup yields CDR1 LNHNV and CDR2 YYDKDF (reference sequence). V was pared by 7 bases and J by 5 bases, with 17 bases between. The CDR3 DNA is TGTGCCACCACCCTATCGGACAGCATTTATGGCTACACCTTC. Translation gives CATTLSDSIYGYTF.

This rearrangement joins TRBV6-6 to TRBJ1-6; TRBD1 matches at 7 bases. Germline values: CDR1 MNHNY, CDR2 SVGAGI (reference sequence). Unmatched junction bases numbered 2, after V lost 2 bases and J lost 7 bases. This CDR3 region has 14 residues. The CDR3 here is CASSYLDRNSPLHF. CDR3 coding DNA: TGTGCCAGCAGTTACCTGGACAGGAATTCACCCCTCCACTTT.

The chain combines TRBV9 with TRBJ2-7; 13 nucleotides match TRBD2. With 4 bases clipped from V and 5 bases from J, the junction kept 12 bases outside the gene matches. The CDR3 contains 17 residues. Germline CDR1 is SGDLS and CDR2 is YYNGEE. This CDR3 is CASSHNPLAGGLDEQYF. The CDR3 DNA reads TGTGCCAGCAGCCACAATCCACTAGCGGGGGGGCTCGACGAGCAGTACTTC.

The chain carries TRBV30 and TRBJ2-1; 13 nucleotides align to TRBD2. Germline CDR1 is GTSNPN and CDR2 is SVGIG (reference sequence). V trimming: 4 bases; J trimming: 4 bases; junction bases outside the gene matches: 7. The CDR3 sequence is 16 residues long. In DNA form, the CDR3 reads TGTGCCTGGAACAGACTAGCGGGGGGCCCTTACAATGAGCAGTTCTTC. Protein product: CAWNRLAGGPYNEQFF.

The chain combines TRBV19 with TRBJ2-1; D is unresolved. Trimming removed 5 bases at V and 3 bases at J, with 8 bases between. The germline CDR1 and CDR2 sequences are LNHDA and SQIVND (reference sequence). The CDR3 is 13 amino acids. As DNA, the CDR3 is TGTGCCAGTAGTGCGGCGGACTACAATGAGCAGTTCTTC. Its protein product is CASSAADYNEQFF.

The rearrangement uses TRBV5-1 and TRBJ2-3, with 9 bases lining up with TRBD2. The CDR3 is 15 amino acids. Germline assignment: CDR1 SGHRS and CDR2 YFSETQ. J was trimmed by 2 bases and V by 5 bases; bases with no gene match: 6. The CDR3 is CASRWASGDTDTQYF. The CDR3 DNA is TGCGCCAGCAGGTGGGCTAGCGGGGACACAGATACGCAGTATTTT.